This T cell receptor (beta chain) is from a study of CD8 T cells in Susac syndrome. Per germline, CDR1 SEHNR and CDR2 FQNEAQ (reference sequence). V lost 3 bases and J lost 2, with 10 bases in between. The CDR3 loop spans 14 amino acids. Random hexamers served to reverse transcribe roughly 0.45 to 1 ug RNA. TCRdb fed the immunoSEQ multiplex PCR reads into MiXCR, producing one record per CDR3 protein. Here the sample spans about 180,000 distinct CDR3 sequences, 85% to 95% being singletons. This clonotype appeared once. This chain joins TRBV7-9 and TRBJ1-2; D possibly corresponds to TRBD1 (6 bases). This TCR was sampled from a human donor with multiple sclerosis. The sample taken for sequencing was CD8+ T cells from PBMCs. The CDR3 protein is CASSFKGENYGYTF. The CDR3 DNA follows: TGTGCCAGCAGCTTCAAGGGGGAGAACTATGGCTACACCTTC.